The rows below give T cell receptor beta chains drawn from one sample of a study of cytomegalovirus exposure and HLA in healthy donors. Profiled with immunoSEQ multiplex PCR; TCRdb holds only in-frame clones, not every one. The table lists over 150,000 clones, roughly three quarters of them singletons. Sequenced input: PBMCs. These receptors were collected from a young man in good health and CMV-seropositive. Both conserved end residues are part of each CDR3. A D gene is named only where the DNA matches it firmly. The size entry is marked missing in some rows and otherwise reads once, few, many or a size class.

size	V	D	J	CDR3	DNA
NA	TRBV4-2	TRBD2	TRBJ2-7	CASSQKYSPGGSYEQYF	TGTGCCAGCAGCCAAAAGTACTCCCCGGGAGGCTCCTACGAGCAGTACTTC
once	TRBV11-2	NA	TRBJ2-3	CASSLVGGAADTQYF	TGTGCCAGCAGCTTAGTAGGGGGGGCGGCAGATACGCAGTATTTT
NA	TRBV5-1	NA	TRBJ2-7	CASSSRTRTLEQYF	TGCGCCAGCAGCTCCCGGACGAGGACTCTCGAGCAGTACTTC
few	TRBV4-2	NA	TRBJ2-6	CASSQADSSGANVLTF	TGTGCCAGCAGCCAAGCGGACAGCTCTGGGGCCAACGTCCTGACTTTC
NA	TRBV18	NA	TRBJ1-5	CASSPLGGASNQPQHF	TGTGCCAGCTCACCCTTGGGGGGGGCGAGCAATCAGCCCCAGCATTTT
NA	TRBV5-1	NA	TRBJ1-3	CASSPREHASSGNTIYF	TGCGCCAGCAGCCCACGGGAGCACGCTAGCTCTGGAAACACCATATATTTT
few	TRBV5-6	TRBD1	TRBJ1-1	CASSLYVLDRYMNTEAFF	TGTGCCAGCAGCTTGTACGTTCTGGACAGGTACATGAACACTGAAGCTTTCTTT
NA	TRBV7-9	TRBD1	TRBJ1-2	CASSLVGQGLYGYTF	TGTGCCAGCAGCTTAGTAGGACAGGGGTTGTATGGCTACACCTTC
NA	TRBV6-5	NA	TRBJ2-5	CASSSRGEETQYF	TGTGCCAGCAGTTCCAGGGGGGAAGAGACCCAGTACTTC
NA	TRBV18	NA	TRBJ2-7	CASSPSRDNSYEQYF	TGTGCCAGCTCACCTTCCAGGGACAACTCCTACGAGCAGTACTTC
NA	TRBV11-1	TRBD2	TRBJ2-7	CASSLGGTSGRIYEQYF	TGTGCCAGCAGCTTAGGTGGGACTAGCGGGAGGATCTACGAGCAGTACTTC
few	TRBV28	TRBD1	TRBJ1-1	CAIRGSGGARETEAFF	TGTGCCATTCGAGGGTCAGGGGGCGCGAGAGAAACTGAAGCTTTCTTT
NA	TRBV27	TRBD1	TRBJ2-5	CASSLPGGETQYF	TGTGCCAGCAGTTTGCCAGGGGGAGAGACCCAGTACTTC
NA	TRBV14	NA	TRBJ1-3	CASSPAGDYSTIYF	TGTGCCAGCAGCCCTGCAGGGGATTATAGCACCATATATTTT
NA	TRBV6-4	TRBD2	TRBJ2-1	CASSDVAGGIPNEQFF	TGTGCCAGCAGTGACGTGGCGGGAGGGATCCCCAATGAGCAGTTCTTC
NA	TRBV11-3	TRBD2	TRBJ2-3	CASSLGLASTDTQYF	TGTGCCAGCAGCCTCGGACTAGCCTCGACAGATACGCAGTATTTT
few	TRBV28	NA	TRBJ2-7	CASTPPGGPPFYEQYF	TGTGCCAGCACCCCCCCGGGCGGGCCCCCTTTCTACGAGCAGTACTTC
NA	TRBV6-5	NA	TRBJ1-1	CASSYISGEAFF	TGTGCCAGCAGTTATATATCGGGGGAAGCTTTCTTT
NA	TRBV7-3	NA	TRBJ2-3	CASSFRGRDTQYF	TGTGCCAGCAGCTTCAGGGGACGAGATACGCAGTATTTT
NA	TRBV7-6	NA	TRBJ2-1	CASSLAAWGDEQFF	TGTGCCAGCAGCTTAGCGGCTTGGGGCGATGAGCAGTTCTTC
NA	TRBV5-8	NA	TRBJ2-2	CASGSYRVTGELFF	TGTGCCAGCGGCTCCTACAGGGTTACCGGGGAGCTGTTTTTT
few	TRBV6-4	TRBD2	TRBJ2-7	CASSEEASGSYEQYF	TGTGCCAGCAGTGAAGAGGCTAGCGGGAGTTACGAGCAGTACTTC
NA	TRBV7-3	TRBD1	TRBJ2-1	CASSPYGTGRKLFYNEQFF	TGTGCCAGCAGCCCCTATGGGACAGGGAGGAAGCTTTTTTACAATGAGCAGTTCTTC
NA	TRBV28	NA	TRBJ2-1	CASSFQSYNEQFF	TGTGCCAGCAGTTTCCAATCATACAATGAGCAGTTCTTC
few	TRBV7-9	NA	TRBJ1-1	CSGSGIEAFF	TGTTCCGGCTCGGGGATTGAAGCTTTCTTT
NA	TRBV18	TRBD1	TRBJ2-7	CASSPPDRGPYEQYF	TGTGCCAGCTCACCACCGGACAGGGGACCCTACGAGCAGTACTTC
NA	TRBV27	TRBD1	TRBJ2-3	CASGWTGPDTQYF	TGTGCCAGCGGTTGGACAGGCCCAGATACGCAGTATTTT
NA	TRBV7-8	NA	TRBJ1-1	CASSLWGENTEAFF	TGTGCCAGCAGCTTATGGGGGGAGAACACTGAAGCTTTCTTT
few	TRBV19	NA	TRBJ1-3	CASSQVGNTIYF	TGTGCCAGTAGCCAGGTTGGAAACACCATATATTTT
once	TRBV7-2	TRBD1	TRBJ1-5	CASSIQGNQPQHF	TGTGCCAGCAGCATACAGGGGAATCAGCCCCAGCATTTT
few	TRBV2	NA	TRBJ1-5	CASTPDSFQPQHF	TGTGCCAGCACTCCCGACAGCTTTCAGCCCCAGCATTTT
NA	TRBV5-1	NA	TRBJ1-1	CASSWEEQGNTEAFF	TGCGCCAGCAGCTGGGAAGAACAGGGAAACACTGAAGCTTTCTTT
NA	TRBV7-9	NA	TRBJ2-1	CASSLAVSVDNEQFF	TGTGCCAGCAGCTTGGCGGTATCCGTTGACAATGAGCAGTTCTTC
NA	TRBV5-1	TRBD1	TRBJ2-2	CASSTGRAGGWAGELFF	TGCGCCAGCAGCACCGGTAGAGCAGGGGGCTGGGCCGGGGAGCTGTTTTTT
NA	TRBV28	TRBD1	TRBJ2-1	CASRTRDRKYNEQFF	TGTGCCAGCAGGACCCGGGACAGGAAGTACAATGAGCAGTTCTTC
few	TRBV7-2	TRBD2	TRBJ2-1	CASTRGLAGNNEQFF	TGTGCCAGCACCAGGGGACTAGCGGGAAACAATGAGCAGTTCTTC
NA	TRBV19	TRBD2	TRBJ2-7	CASSIGSGGNYEQYF	TGTGCCAGTAGTATAGGTAGCGGGGGGAACTACGAGCAGTACTTC
NA	TRBV4-2	NA	TRBJ2-1	CASSQGDSTSYNEQFF	TGTGCCAGCAGCCAAGGAGACAGCACATCCTACAATGAGCAGTTCTTC
NA	TRBV7-9	NA	TRBJ2-5	CVSSSTELEETQYF	TGTGTCAGCAGCTCGACAGAGTTAGAAGAGACCCAGTACTTC
NA	TRBV28	NA	TRBJ1-5	CASSLGGVGSDQPQHF	TGTGCCAGCAGTTTAGGGGGGGTCGGGTCGGATCAGCCCCAGCATTTT
once	TRBV18	TRBD1	TRBJ2-7	CASSPGTGMHEQYF	TGTGCCAGCTCACCCGGGACAGGGATGCACGAGCAGTACTTC
once	TRBV13	TRBD2	TRBJ2-5	CASSLFLAGGETQYF	TGTGCCAGCAGCTTATTTCTAGCGGGAGGAGAGACCCAGTACTTC
NA	TRBV6-6	NA	TRBJ2-1	CASRTTRNNEQFF	TGTGCCAGCAGAACGACTAGGAACAATGAGCAGTTCTTC
NA	TRBV6-1	NA	TRBJ2-2	CASSESPESANTGELFF	TGTGCCAGCAGTGAATCGCCCGAAAGCGCGAACACCGGGGAGCTGTTTTTT
NA	TRBV7-8	NA	TRBJ1-2	CASSLLNREANYGYTF	TGTGCCAGCAGCTTACTAAACCGGGAGGCTAACTATGGCTACACCTTC
NA	TRBV7-7	NA	TRBJ1-6	CASSLVQKRGSSPLHF	TGTGCTAGCAGCTTAGTCCAAAAGAGGGGGAGTTCACCCCTCCACTTT
NA	TRBV12-5	NA	TRBJ1-5	CASGSGTTNQPQHF	TGTGCTAGTGGATCCGGGACAACCAATCAGCCCCAGCATTTT
NA	TRBV18	NA	TRBJ2-5	CASSPSPGETQYF	TGTGCCAGCTCACCATCACCGGGAGAGACCCAGTACTTC
NA	TRBV2	NA	TRBJ2-7	CASSEPPGGGYEQYF	TGTGCCAGCAGTGAACCCCCCGGCGGCGGCTACGAGCAGTACTTC
NA	TRBV9	NA	TRBJ2-1	CASSRTHVLYNEQFF	TGTGCCAGCAGCCGGACACATGTACTTTACAATGAGCAGTTCTTC
NA	TRBV5-6	TRBD1	TRBJ1-2	CASSRDRVLSITNYGYTF	TGTGCCAGCAGCCGGGACAGGGTCCTATCTATCACTAACTATGGCTACACCTTC
NA	TRBV7-3	NA	TRBJ1-3	CASSSSSGFGNTIYF	TGTGCCAGCAGCTCCAGTTCAGGTTTCGGAAACACCATATATTTT
NA	TRBV7-2	TRBD2	TRBJ2-7	CASSLFGGGPYEQYF	TGTGCCAGCAGCTTATTCGGGGGAGGGCCCTACGAGCAGTACTTC
NA	TRBV6-6	NA	TRBJ2-7	CASSPGKNEQYF	TGTGCCAGCAGTCCCGGTAAAAACGAGCAGTACTTC
NA	TRBV5-1	TRBD1	TRBJ2-7	CASSSDAGTGSYEQYF	TGCGCCAGCAGCTCGGATGCCGGGACAGGGTCCTACGAGCAGTACTTC
NA	TRBV19	TRBD1	TRBJ2-7	CASSITTDRGYEQYF	TGTGCCAGTAGTATAACGACGGACAGGGGCTACGAGCAGTACTTC
NA	TRBV11-2	NA	TRBJ2-2	CASSFSGSGELFF	TGTGCCAGCAGCTTTTCGGGGTCCGGGGAGCTGTTTTTT